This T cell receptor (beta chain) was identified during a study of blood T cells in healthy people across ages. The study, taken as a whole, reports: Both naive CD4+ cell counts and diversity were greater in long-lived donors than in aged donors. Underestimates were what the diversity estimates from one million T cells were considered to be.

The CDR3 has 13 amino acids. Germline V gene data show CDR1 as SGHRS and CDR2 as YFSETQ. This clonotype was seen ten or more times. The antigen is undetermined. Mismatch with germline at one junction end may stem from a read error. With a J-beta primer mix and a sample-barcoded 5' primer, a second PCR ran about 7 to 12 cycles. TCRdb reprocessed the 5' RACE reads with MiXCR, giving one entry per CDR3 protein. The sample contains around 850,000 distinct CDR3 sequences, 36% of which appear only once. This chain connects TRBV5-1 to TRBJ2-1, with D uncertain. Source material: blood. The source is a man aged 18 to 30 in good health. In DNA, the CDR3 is TGCGCCAGCAGCACACCCTCCCACAATGAGCAGTTCTTC. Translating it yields CASSTPSHNEQFF.